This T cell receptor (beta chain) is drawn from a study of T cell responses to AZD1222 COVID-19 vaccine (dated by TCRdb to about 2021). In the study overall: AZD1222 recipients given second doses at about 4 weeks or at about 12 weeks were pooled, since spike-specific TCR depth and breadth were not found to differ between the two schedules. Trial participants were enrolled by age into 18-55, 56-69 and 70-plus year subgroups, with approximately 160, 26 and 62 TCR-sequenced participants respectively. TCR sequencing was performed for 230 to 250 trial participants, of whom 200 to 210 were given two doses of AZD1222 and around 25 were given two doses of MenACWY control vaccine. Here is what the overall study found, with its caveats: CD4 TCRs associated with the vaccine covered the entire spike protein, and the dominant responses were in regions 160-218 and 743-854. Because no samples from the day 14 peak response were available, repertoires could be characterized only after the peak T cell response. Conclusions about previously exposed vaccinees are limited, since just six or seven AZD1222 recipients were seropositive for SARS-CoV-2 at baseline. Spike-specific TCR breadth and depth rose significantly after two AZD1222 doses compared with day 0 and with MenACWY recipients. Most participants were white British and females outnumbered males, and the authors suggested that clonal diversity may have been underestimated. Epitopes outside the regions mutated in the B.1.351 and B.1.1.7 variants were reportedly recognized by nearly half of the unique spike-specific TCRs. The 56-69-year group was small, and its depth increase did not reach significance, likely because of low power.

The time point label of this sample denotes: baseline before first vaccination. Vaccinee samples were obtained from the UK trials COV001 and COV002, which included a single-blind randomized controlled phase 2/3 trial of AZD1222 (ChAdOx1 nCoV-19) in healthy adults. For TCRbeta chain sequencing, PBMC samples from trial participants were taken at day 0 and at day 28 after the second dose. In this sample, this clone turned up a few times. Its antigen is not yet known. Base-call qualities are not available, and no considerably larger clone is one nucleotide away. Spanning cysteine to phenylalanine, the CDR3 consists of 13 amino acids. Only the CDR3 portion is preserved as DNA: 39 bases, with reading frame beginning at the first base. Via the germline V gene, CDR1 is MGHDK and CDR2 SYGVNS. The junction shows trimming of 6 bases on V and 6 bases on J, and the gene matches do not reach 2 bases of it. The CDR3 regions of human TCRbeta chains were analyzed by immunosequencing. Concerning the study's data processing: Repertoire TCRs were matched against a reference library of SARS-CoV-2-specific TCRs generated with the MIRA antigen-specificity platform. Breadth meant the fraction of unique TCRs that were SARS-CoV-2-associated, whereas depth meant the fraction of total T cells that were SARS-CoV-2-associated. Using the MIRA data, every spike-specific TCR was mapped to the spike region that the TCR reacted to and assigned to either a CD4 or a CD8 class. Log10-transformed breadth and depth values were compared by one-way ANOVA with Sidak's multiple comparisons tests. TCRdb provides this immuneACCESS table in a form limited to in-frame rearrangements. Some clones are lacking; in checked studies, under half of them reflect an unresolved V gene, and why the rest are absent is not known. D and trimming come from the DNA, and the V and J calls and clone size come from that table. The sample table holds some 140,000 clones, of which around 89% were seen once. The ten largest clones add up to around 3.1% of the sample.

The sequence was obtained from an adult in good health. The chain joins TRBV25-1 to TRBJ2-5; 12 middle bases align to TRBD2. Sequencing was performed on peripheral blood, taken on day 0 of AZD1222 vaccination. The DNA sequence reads TGTGCCAGCAGAGGGACTAGCGGGCAGACCCAGTACTTC. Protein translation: CASRGTSGQTQYF.